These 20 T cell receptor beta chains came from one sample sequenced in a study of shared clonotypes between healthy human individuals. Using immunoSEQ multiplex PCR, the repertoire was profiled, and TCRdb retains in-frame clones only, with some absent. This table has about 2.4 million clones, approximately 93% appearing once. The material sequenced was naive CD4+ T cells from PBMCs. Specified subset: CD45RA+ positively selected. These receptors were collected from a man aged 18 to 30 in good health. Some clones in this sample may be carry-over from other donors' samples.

The CDR3 nucleotides are TGCGCCAGCAGCCGTCCGGGACAGGGGAACACCGGGGAGCTGTTTTTT. This gives the protein CASSRPGQGNTGELFF. The V and J genes are TRBV4-1 and TRBJ2-2; 9 nucleotides align to TRBD1. The CDR3 runs 16 residues. Germline V gene data show CDR1 as MGHRA and CDR2 as YSYEKL. After removal of 4 bases from V and 1 base from J, the junction contained 4 bases not matched to a gene.

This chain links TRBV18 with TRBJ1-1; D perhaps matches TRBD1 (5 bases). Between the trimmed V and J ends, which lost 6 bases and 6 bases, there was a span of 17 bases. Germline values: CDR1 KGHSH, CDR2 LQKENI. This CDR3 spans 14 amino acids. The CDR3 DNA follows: TGTGCCAGCTCCGTCATCGGGGGGGACGCTGAAGCTTTCTTT. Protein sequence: CASSVIGGDAEAFF.

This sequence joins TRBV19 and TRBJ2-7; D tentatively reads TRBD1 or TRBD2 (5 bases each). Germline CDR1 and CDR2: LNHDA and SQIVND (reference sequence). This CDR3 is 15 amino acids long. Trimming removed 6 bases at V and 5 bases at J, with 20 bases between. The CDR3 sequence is CASSISATRGHEQYF. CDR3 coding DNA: TGTGCCAGTAGCATTTCGGCCACTAGGGGACACGAGCAGTACTTC.

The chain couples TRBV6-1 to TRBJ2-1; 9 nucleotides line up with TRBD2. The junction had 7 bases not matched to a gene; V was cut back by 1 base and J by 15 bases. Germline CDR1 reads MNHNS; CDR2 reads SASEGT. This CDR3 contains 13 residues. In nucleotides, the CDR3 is TGTGCCAGCAGTGAAGAAGATAGCGGGAGTTTGTTCTTC. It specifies CASSEEDSGSLFF.

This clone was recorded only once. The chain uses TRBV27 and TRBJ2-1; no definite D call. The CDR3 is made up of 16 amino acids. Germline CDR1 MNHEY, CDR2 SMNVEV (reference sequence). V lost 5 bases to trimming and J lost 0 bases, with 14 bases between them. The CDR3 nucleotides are TGTGCCAGCAGTCCCAAGATCCACAGCTCCTACAATGAGCAGTTCTTC. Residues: CASSPKIHSSYNEQFF.

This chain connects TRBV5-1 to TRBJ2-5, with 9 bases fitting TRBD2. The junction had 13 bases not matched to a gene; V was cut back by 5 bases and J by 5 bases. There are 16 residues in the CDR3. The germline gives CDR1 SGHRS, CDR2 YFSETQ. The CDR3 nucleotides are TGCGCCAGCAGTGAGGGAAAGCTAGCGGGATGGGAGACCCAGTACTTC. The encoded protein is CASSEGKLAGWETQYF. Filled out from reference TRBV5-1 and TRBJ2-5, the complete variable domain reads KAGVTQTPRYLIKTRGQQVTLSCSPISGHRSVSWYQQTPGQGLQFLFEYFSETQRNKGNFPGRFSGRQFSNSRSEMNVSTLELGDSALYLCASSEGKLAGWETQYFGPGTRLLVL.

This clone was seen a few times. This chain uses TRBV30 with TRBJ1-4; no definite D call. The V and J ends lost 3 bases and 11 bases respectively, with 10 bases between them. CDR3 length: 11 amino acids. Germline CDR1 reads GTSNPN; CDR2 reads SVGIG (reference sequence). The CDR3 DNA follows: TGTGCCTGGAGCTCCCGACATAAACTGTTTTTT. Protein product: CAWSSRHKLFF.

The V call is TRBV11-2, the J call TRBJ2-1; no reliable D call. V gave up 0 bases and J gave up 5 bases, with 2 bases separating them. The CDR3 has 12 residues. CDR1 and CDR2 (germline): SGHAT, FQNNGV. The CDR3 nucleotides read TGTGCCAGCAGCTTAGAGAACAATGAGCAGTTCTTC. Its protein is CASSLENNEQFF.

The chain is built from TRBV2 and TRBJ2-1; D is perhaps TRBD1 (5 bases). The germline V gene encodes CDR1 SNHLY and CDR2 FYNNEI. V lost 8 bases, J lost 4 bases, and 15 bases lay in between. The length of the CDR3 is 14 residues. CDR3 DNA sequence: TGTGCCAGCGGTATTAGGGGTCCATACAATGAGCAGTTCTTC. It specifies CASGIRGPYNEQFF.

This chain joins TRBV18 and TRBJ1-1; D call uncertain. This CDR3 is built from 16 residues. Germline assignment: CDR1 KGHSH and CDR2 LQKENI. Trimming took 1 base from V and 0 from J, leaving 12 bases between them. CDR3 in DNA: TGTGCCAGCTCACCACTTGAGGCAGAATTGAACACTGAAGCTTTCTTT. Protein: CASSPLEAELNTEAFF.

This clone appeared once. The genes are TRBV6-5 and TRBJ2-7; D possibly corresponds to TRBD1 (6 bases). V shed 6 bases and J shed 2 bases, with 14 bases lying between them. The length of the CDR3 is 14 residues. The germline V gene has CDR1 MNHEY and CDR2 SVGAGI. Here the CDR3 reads CASRVRGPPYEQYF. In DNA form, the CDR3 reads TGTGCCAGCAGGGTCAGGGGTCCCCCCTACGAGCAGTACTTC.

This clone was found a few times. The CDR3 is CAWSGTRAEAFF. The CDR3 nucleotides are TGTGCCTGGAGTGGGACCAGGGCTGAAGCTTTCTTT. The chain carries TRBV30 and TRBJ1-1; weak D call: TRBD1 (5 bases). The CDR3 covers 12 residues. Germline CDR1 GTSNPN, CDR2 SVGIG (reference sequence). The V end lost 1 base, the J end lost 6 bases, and 9 bases lay between the germline ends.

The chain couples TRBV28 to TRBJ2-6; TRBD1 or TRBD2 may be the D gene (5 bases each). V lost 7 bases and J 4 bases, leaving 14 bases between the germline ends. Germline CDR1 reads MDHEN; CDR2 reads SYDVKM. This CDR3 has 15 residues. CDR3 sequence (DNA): TGTGCCAGCAATCTCAACGGGGCCGGGGCCAACGTCCTGACTTTC. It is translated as CASNLNGAGANVLTF. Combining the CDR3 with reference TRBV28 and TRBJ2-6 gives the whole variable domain DVKVTQSSRYLVKRTGEKVFLECVQDMDHENMFWYRQDPGLGLRLIYFSYDVKMKEKGDIPEGYSVSREKKERFSLILESASTNQTSMYLCASNLNGAGANVLTFGAGSRLTVL.

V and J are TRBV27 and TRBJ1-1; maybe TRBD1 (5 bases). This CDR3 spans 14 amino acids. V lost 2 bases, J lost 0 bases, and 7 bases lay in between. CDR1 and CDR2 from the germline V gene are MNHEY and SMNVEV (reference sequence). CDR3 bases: TGTGCCAGCAGTTTACGCAGGGTGAACACTGAAGCTTTCTTT. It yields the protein CASSLRRVNTEAFF.

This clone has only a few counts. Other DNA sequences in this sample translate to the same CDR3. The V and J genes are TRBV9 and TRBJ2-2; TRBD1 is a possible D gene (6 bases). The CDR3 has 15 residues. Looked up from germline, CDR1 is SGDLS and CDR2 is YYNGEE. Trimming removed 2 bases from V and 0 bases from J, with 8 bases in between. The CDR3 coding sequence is TGTGCCAGCAGCGTCACAGGGACGAACACCGGGGAGCTGTTTTTT. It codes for CASSVTGTNTGELFF.

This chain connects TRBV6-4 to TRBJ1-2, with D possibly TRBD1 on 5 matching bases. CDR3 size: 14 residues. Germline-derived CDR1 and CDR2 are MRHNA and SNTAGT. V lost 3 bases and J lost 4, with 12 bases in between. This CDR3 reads CASSESLGTYGYTF. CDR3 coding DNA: TGTGCCAGCAGTGAATCCCTGGGGACCTATGGCTACACCTTC.

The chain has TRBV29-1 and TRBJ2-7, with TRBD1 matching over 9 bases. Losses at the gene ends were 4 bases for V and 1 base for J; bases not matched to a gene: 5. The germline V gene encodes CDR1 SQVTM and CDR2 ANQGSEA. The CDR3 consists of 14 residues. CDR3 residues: CSVVSGTGSYEQYF. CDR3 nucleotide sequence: TGCAGCGTTGTCTCCGGGACAGGGTCCTACGAGCAGTACTTC.

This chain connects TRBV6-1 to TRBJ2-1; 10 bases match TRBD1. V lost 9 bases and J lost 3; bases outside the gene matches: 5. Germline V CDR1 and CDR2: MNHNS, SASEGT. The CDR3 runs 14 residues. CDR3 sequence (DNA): TGTGCCAGTACCGGACAGGGGGTCTACAATGAGCAGTTCTTC. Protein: CASTGQGVYNEQFF.

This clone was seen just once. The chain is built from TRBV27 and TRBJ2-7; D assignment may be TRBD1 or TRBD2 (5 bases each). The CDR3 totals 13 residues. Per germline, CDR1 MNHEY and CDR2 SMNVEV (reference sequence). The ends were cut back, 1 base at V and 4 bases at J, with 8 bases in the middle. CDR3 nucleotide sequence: TGTGCCAGCAGTTTATTTTGGGGGTACGAGCAGTACTTC. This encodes CASSLFWGYEQYF.

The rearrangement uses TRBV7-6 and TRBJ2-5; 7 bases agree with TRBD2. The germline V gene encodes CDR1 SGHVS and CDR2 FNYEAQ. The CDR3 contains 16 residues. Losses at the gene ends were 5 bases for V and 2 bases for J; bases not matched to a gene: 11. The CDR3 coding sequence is TGTGCCAGCAGCCCACGGGACTATCTACAGCAAGAGACCCAGTACTTC. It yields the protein CASSPRDYLQQETQYF.